This TCR beta chain stems from a study of cytomegalovirus exposure and HLA in healthy donors. Study results and limitations: HLA alleles showed associations with 15,000 to 20,000 TCR beta sequences in a later analysis, at a 0.05 false discovery rate.

As regards this clone: Its matching antigen is unknown.

Primers included in the PCR were 60 Vbeta and 13 Jbeta primers. Measured with immunoSEQ multiplex PCR; TCRdb has only the in-frame clones, and not every one. The sample holds 150,000 to 180,000 clones, around 79% seen once. When sampled, the donors appeared nominally healthy, though they likely had unrecorded immune exposures. Germline CDR1 is SGHRS and CDR2 is YFSETQ. With 3 bases clipped from V and 4 bases from J, the junction kept 2 bases outside the gene matches. The CDR3 is made up of 14 amino acids. This sequence was found in a man younger than 30 in good health and CMV-seronegative. The V and J genes are TRBV5-1 and TRBJ1-1; 11 bases match TRBD1. What was sequenced was PBMCs. The CDR3 is CASSWGQGGTEAFF. As DNA, the CDR3 is TGCGCCAGCAGCTGGGGACAGGGGGGCACTGAAGCTTTCTTT.